One sample yielded the 11 T cell receptor beta chains listed below, sequenced in a study of OX40 agonist ivuxolimab in advanced cancers. The repertoire was sequenced with immunoSEQ multiplex PCR; TCRdb's copy has only in-frame clones and lacks some. The sample records approximately 22,000 clones, roughly 90% being singletons. The starting material was CD4+ or CD8+ T cells sorted from blood, obtained in a trial of the OX40 agonist ivuxolimab. The origin of the receptors is an adult with an advanced solid tumor such as melanoma, head and neck, liver or kidney cancer.

Worth noting for this clone: Other DNA sequences in the same sample also yield this CDR3. The J gene is TRBJ1-3, the V gene TRBV6-5; D is ambiguous. This CDR3 comprises 14 residues. The germline V gene encodes CDR1 MNHEY and CDR2 SVGAGI. V was pared by 5 bases and J by 0 bases, with 8 bases between. The CDR3 DNA is TGTGCCAGCAGTGACCAGATCTCTGGAAACACCATATATTTT. Amino acids: CASSDQISGNTIYF.

V gene TRBV19 combines with J gene TRBJ2-7; TRBD2 matches at 10 bases. The CDR3 runs to 15 residues. Germline V CDR1 and CDR2: LNHDA, SQIVND (reference sequence). V dropped 3 bases and J dropped 4; count of bases not matched to a gene: 6. As DNA, the CDR3 is TGTGCCAGTAGTATCTCCCTAGCGGGAGTATACGAGCAGTACTTC. Encoded protein: CASSISLAGVYEQYF.

The chain recombines TRBV4-3 with TRBJ2-7, with D possibly matching TRBD2 (6 bases). There are 15 residues in the CDR3. Germline V gene sequence: CDR1 LGHNA, CDR2 YSLEER. V shed 3 bases and J shed 4 bases, with 16 bases lying between them. CDR3 sequence reads: CASSQGTSSGYEQYF. CDR3 DNA sequence: TGCGCCAGCAGCCAGGGGACTTCGTCGGGTTACGAGCAGTACTTC.

The rearrangement links TRBV11-2 to TRBJ2-3; D is unclear. Germline V lookup: CDR1 SGHAT, CDR2 FQNNGV. Trimming shortened V by 5 bases and J by 4 bases, and 4 bases separated the two germline ends. The CDR3 is made up of 11 amino acids. CDR3 DNA: TGTGCCAGCAGCCTCCCAGATACGCAGTATTTT. It translates to CASSLPDTQYF.

The rearrangement uses TRBV19 and TRBJ2-7, with unresolved D. This CDR3 region has 12 residues. Germline CDR1 and CDR2: LNHDA and SQIVND (reference sequence). Trimming left V 5 bases short and J 2 bases short, with 7 bases between. CDR3 sequence reads: CASSERPYEQYF. Written as DNA, the CDR3 is TGTGCCAGTAGTGAAAGACCCTACGAGCAGTACTTC.

The chain uses TRBV19 and TRBJ1-3; no definite D call. There are 11 residues in the CDR3. Per the germline V gene, CDR1 is LNHDA and CDR2 is SQIVND (reference sequence). The CDR3 reads CGTGSGNTIYF. The CDR3 DNA reads as TGTGGGACCGGCTCTGGAAACACCATATATTTT.

The V gene is TRBV19, the J gene TRBJ2-7, with D perhaps matching TRBD2 (5 bases). This CDR3 has 15 residues. Trimming pared 9 bases from V and 5 bases from J, leaving 23 bases between. Germline CDR1 LNHDA, CDR2 SQIVND (reference sequence). The CDR3 region has the DNA TGTGCCAGCTCCCTCGGAGGCCCTCCCGCCCACGAGCAGTACTTC. This codes for CASSLGGPPAHEQYF.

This CDR3 is CASSLEWQATYEQYF. The CDR3 nucleotides are TGTGCCAGCAGCTTGGAGTGGCAGGCCACCTACGAGCAGTACTTC. The chain recombines TRBV5-4 with TRBJ2-7; no reliable D call. Trimming removed 0 bases from V and 2 bases from J, with 12 bases in between. This CDR3 region has 15 residues. Germline lookup yields CDR1 SGHNT and CDR2 YYREEE (reference sequence).

The chain links TRBV19 to TRBJ1-2, with 7 bases aligning to TRBD1. Germline CDR1 LNHDA, CDR2 SQIVND (reference sequence). With 2 bases clipped from V and 3 bases from J, the junction kept 6 bases outside the gene matches. The CDR3 runs to 15 residues. Written as DNA, the CDR3 is TGTGCCAGTAGTATACCCGGGACAGCTTACTATGGCTACACCTTC. Its protein is CASSIPGTAYYGYTF.

In DNA, the CDR3 is TGTGCCGCCGCTCCAGGACTCAACAATGAGCAGTTCTTC. Its translation: CAAAPGLNNEQFF. V and J are TRBV6-6 and TRBJ2-1; a weak D match, TRBD2 (5 bases). Trimming removed 11 bases from V and 5 bases from J, with 16 bases in between. This CDR3 is 13 amino acids long. CDR1 is MNHNY, CDR2 SVGAGI, per germline (reference sequence).

The chain employs TRBV30 and TRBJ2-7; TRBD2 matches at 8 bases. This CDR3 is built from 15 residues. Trimming took 2 bases from V and 3 from J; bases not matched to a gene: 9. Germline V lookup: CDR1 GTSNPN, CDR2 SVGIG (reference sequence). The CDR3 DNA is TGTGCCTGGAGTCTTCGGGAGGGTAATCTCTACGAGCAGTACTTC. Its protein is CAWSLREGNLYEQYF.